The next 15 T cell receptor beta chains were all read from a single sample in a study of control samples from healthy donors and cancer patients. The method was immunoSEQ multiplex PCR; TCRdb's version includes in-frame clones alone and lacks a portion of them. The top ten hold approximately 9.4% of the sample, which has about 92,000 clones, almost 85% seen once. The sample taken for sequencing was blood. The source is a woman aged 60-70 years in good health.

V gene TRBV27 combines with J gene TRBJ1-4; no definite D call. The CDR3 consists of 19 residues. CDR1 and CDR2 from the germline V gene are MNHEY and SMNVEV (reference sequence). V shed 7 bases and J shed 0 bases, with 24 bases lying between them. The CDR3, as DNA: TGTGCCAGCATATCTCCGTCCGGGATACCGGTGACAACTAATGAAAAACTGTTTTTT. Translated: CASISPSGIPVTTNEKLFF.

V usage is TRBV3-1 (or the pseudogene TRBV3-2) and J usage is TRBJ2-7, with 9 nucleotides matching TRBD1. CDR1 LGHDT and CDR2 YNNKEL come from the germline V gene (reference sequence). The CDR3 length is 13 residues. The trim removed 1 base at V and 9 bases at J, leaving 4 bases unmatched. CDR3 sequence reads: CASSQGGQGGQYF. CDR3 nucleotides: TGTGCCAGCAGCCAAGGGGGACAGGGCGGGCAGTACTTC.

V gene TRBV6-1 combines with J gene TRBJ2-1; tentatively, D is TRBD2 (5 bases). This CDR3 has 16 residues. V was pared by 6 bases and J by 1 base, with 16 bases between. Germline assignment: CDR1 MNHNS and CDR2 SASEGT. The CDR3 DNA reads TGTGCCAGCAGCGAACTGGCTTGGGAGTCCTACAATGAGCAGTTCTTC. It yields the protein CASSELAWESYNEQFF.

This clone appeared a few times. The chain combines TRBV3-1 (or the pseudogene TRBV3-2) with TRBJ2-2; TRBD2 agrees at 14 bases. After removal of 3 bases from V and 6 bases from J, the junction contained 0 bases not matched to a gene. The germline V gene has CDR1 LGHDT and CDR2 YNNKEL (reference sequence). The CDR3 contains 15 residues. The CDR3 sequence is CASSQGLAGAGELFF. The CDR3 region has the DNA TGTGCCAGCAGCCAGGGACTAGCGGGAGCCGGGGAGCTGTTTTTT.

The chain combines TRBV19 with TRBJ2-7; the D is unclear. CDR1 is LNHDA and CDR2 is SQIVND in the germline V gene (reference sequence). This CDR3 contains 15 residues. V gave up 5 bases and J gave up 0 bases, with 14 bases separating them. CDR3 amino acids: CASSVQPQVSYEQYF. For the CDR3, the DNA is TGTGCCAGTAGTGTGCAACCCCAGGTCTCCTACGAGCAGTACTTC. The whole variable domain, filled in from reference TRBV19 and TRBJ2-7, reads DGGITQSPKYLFRKEGQNVTLSCEQNLNHDAMYWYRQDPGQGLRLIYYSQIVNDFQKGDIAEGYSVSREKKESFPLTVTSAQKNPTAFYLCASSVQPQVSYEQYFGPGTRLTVT.

This clone was recorded once. This chain uses TRBV7-2 with TRBJ2-5; 8 bases align to TRBD2. V lost 3 bases to trimming and J lost 4 bases; unmatched junction nucleotides: 1. Looked up from germline, CDR1 is SGHTA and CDR2 is FQGNSA. The CDR3 has 13 residues. DNA for the CDR3: TGTGCCAGCAGCTTCGGGAGGGTAGAGACCCAGTACTTC. It encodes CASSFGRVETQYF.

This chain links TRBV5-1 with TRBJ1-4; D unresolved. Trimming pared 2 bases from V and 8 bases from J, leaving 13 bases between. The CDR3 is made up of 14 amino acids. Germline V CDR1 and CDR2: SGHRS, YFSETQ. For the CDR3, the DNA is TGCGCCAGCAGCTTAGGACCTGAGGAAGAAAAACTGTTTTTT. It specifies CASSLGPEEEKLFF.

The V call is TRBV20-1, the J call TRBJ2-3, with D perhaps matching TRBD2 (5 bases). Germline V CDR1 and CDR2: DFQATT, SNEGSKA (reference sequence). Trimming left V 6 bases short and J 7 bases short, with 11 bases between. This CDR3 is 11 amino acids long. The CDR3 region has the DNA TGCAGTGCAGGCCCTAGCTATACGCAGTATTTT. Translating gives CSAGPSYTQYF.

The chain combines TRBV5-1 with TRBJ1-4; D perhaps matches TRBD1 (6 bases). CDR1 and CDR2 from the germline V gene are SGHRS and YFSETQ. Trimming pared 8 bases from V and 8 bases from J, leaving 13 bases between. The CDR3 has 12 amino acids. The CDR3 DNA follows: TGCGCCAGTCTCCTCCAGGGGGAAAAACTGTTTTTT. This gives the protein CASLLQGEKLFF. The full variable domain, its missing parts supplied by reference TRBV5-1 and TRBJ1-4, is KAGVTQTPRYLIKTRGQQVTLSCSPISGHRSVSWYQQTPGQGLQFLFEYFSETQRNKGNFPGRFSGRQFSNSRSEMNVSTLELGDSALYLCASLLQGEKLFFGSGTQLSVL.

V usage is TRBV3-1 (or the pseudogene TRBV3-2) and J usage is TRBJ1-1; 10 bases are shared with TRBD1. The CDR3 consists of 17 residues. CDR1 is LGHDT and CDR2 is YNNKEL in the germline V gene (reference sequence). V gave up 0 bases and J gave up 0 bases; unmatched junction bases: 4. CDR3 DNA: TGTGCCAGCAGCCAAGAAAGGGACAGGGGCCTGAACACTGAAGCTTTCTTT. It encodes CASSQERDRGLNTEAFF.

This clone appeared once. The chain uses TRBV15 and TRBJ2-4; TRBD2 is a possible D gene (5 bases). The CDR3 covers 15 residues. CDR1 is LNHNV and CDR2 is YYDKDF in the germline V gene (reference sequence). The V and J ends lost 2 bases and 6 bases respectively, with 14 bases between them. Here the CDR3 reads CATSRSLHGGNIQYF. The DNA of the CDR3 is TGTGCCACCAGCAGATCACTTCACGGAGGAAACATTCAGTACTTC.

V is TRBV27 and J is TRBJ1-2; the D is unclear. Trimming removed 3 bases at V and 1 base at J, with 15 bases between. CDR1 MNHEY and CDR2 SMNVEV come from the germline V gene (reference sequence). The CDR3 consists of 16 residues. CDR3 amino acids: CASSFLIRGSNYGYTF. As DNA, the CDR3 is TGTGCCAGCAGTTTCTTAATCCGGGGAAGTAACTATGGCTACACCTTC.

This chain links TRBV21-1 with TRBJ1-1. TRBV21-1 corresponds to a pseudogene. The CDR3 spans 10 residues. CDR3 nucleotides: TGTGCCAGCCCCCTTACTGAAGCTTTCTTT. Amino acids: CASPLTEAFF.

This clone was seen only once. Here the CDR3 reads CASSVVGISGANVLTF. The CDR3 nucleotides are TGTGCCAGCAGTGTAGTGGGAATCTCTGGGGCCAACGTCCTGACTTTC. The rearrangement uses TRBV2 and TRBJ2-6; D is ambiguous. This CDR3 has 16 residues. V gave up 4 bases and J gave up 0 bases, with 10 bases separating them. Looked up from germline, CDR1 is SNHLY and CDR2 is FYNNEI. Using reference TRBV2 and TRBJ2-6 for the parts outside the CDR3, the full variable domain is EPEVTQTPSHQVTQMGQEVILRCVPISNHLYFYWYRQILGQKVEFLVSFYNNEISEKSEIFDDQFSVERPDGSNFTLKIRSTKLEDSAMYFCASSVVGISGANVLTFGAGSRLTVL.

The gene calls are TRBV9 and TRBJ1-6, with a weak D call TRBD1 (5 bases). The CDR3 spans 15 residues. The V end was cut by 2 bases, the J end by 7 bases, with 13 bases between. Germline loops: CDR1 SGDLS, CDR2 YYNGEE. The CDR3 sequence is CASSVEWGSNSPLHF. The CDR3 DNA reads TGTGCCAGCAGCGTCGAATGGGGGAGCAATTCACCCCTCCACTTT.